These 18 T cell receptor beta chains originate from one sample sequenced in a study of OX40 agonist ivuxolimab in advanced cancers. This table comes from immunoSEQ multiplex PCR, and its TCRdb copy is limited to in-frame clones, with some not included. This table holds roughly 71,000 clones, 88% found once. Sequenced here: CD4+ or CD8+ T cells sorted from blood, sampled in a trial of the OX40 agonist ivuxolimab. These receptors were obtained from an adult with an advanced solid tumor such as melanoma, head and neck, liver or kidney cancer.

The J gene is TRBJ2-3, the V gene TRBV2; D remains unclear. Trimming removed 3 bases at V and 2 bases at J, with 3 bases between. The CDR3 extends over 12 amino acids. Germline CDR1 is SNHLY and CDR2 is FYNNEI. The CDR3 bases are TGTGCCAGCAGTGAGAACACAGATACGCAGTATTTT. Translating it yields CASSENTDTQYF.

The V and J genes are TRBV5-1 and TRBJ1-3, with 7 bases matching TRBD1. Trimming took 1 base from V and 2 from J; bases not matched to a gene: 3. This CDR3 is 15 amino acids long. Germline V gene data show CDR1 as SGHRS and CDR2 as YFSETQ. The CDR3 sequence: CASSLSQGAGNTIYF. CDR3 nucleotide sequence: TGCGCCAGCAGCTTGAGCCAGGGGGCTGGAAACACCATATATTTT.

V is TRBV2 and J is TRBJ1-1; maybe TRBD1 (6 bases). Looked up from germline, CDR1 is SNHLY and CDR2 is FYNNEI. The CDR3 runs 14 residues. Trimming left V 4 bases short and J 3 bases short, with 12 bases between. CDR3 sequence reads: CASSAQQGDTEAFF. CDR3 nucleotides: TGTGCCAGCAGTGCCCAACAGGGTGACACTGAAGCTTTCTTT.

The V and J genes are TRBV19 and TRBJ2-1, with D unclear. V lost 7 bases and J 6 bases, leaving 10 bases between the germline ends. CDR1 and CDR2 (germline): LNHDA, SQIVND (reference sequence). The CDR3 length is 12 residues. In DNA, the CDR3 is TGTGCCAGTACGCTCCACGGCAATGAGCAGTTCTTC. This encodes CASTLHGNEQFF.

On this clone itself: This same CDR3 is encoded by further DNA sequences in the sample. The rearrangement joins TRBV5-1 to TRBJ2-3; D is perhaps TRBD1 or TRBD2 (5 bases each). V gave up 4 bases and J gave up 0 bases, with 9 bases separating them. The germline gives CDR1 SGHRS, CDR2 YFSETQ. The CDR3 totals 14 residues. The CDR3 reads CASSLGTSTDTQYF. Written as DNA, the CDR3 is TGCGCCAGCAGCCTCGGGACCAGCACAGATACGCAGTATTTT.

The V call is TRBV7-2, the J call TRBJ2-1; D gene ambiguous. V gave up 3 bases and J gave up 3 bases, with 9 bases separating them. The CDR3 spans 14 residues. Germline V gene data show CDR1 as SGHTA and CDR2 as FQGNSA. For the CDR3, the DNA is TGTGCCAGCAGCTTCTCCCCCGACTACAATGAGCAGTTCTTC. This translates into CASSFSPDYNEQFF.

This clone appeared a single time. The chain uses TRBV28 and TRBJ1-3; 7 bases are a match to TRBD1. CDR3 length equals 19 residues. CDR1 is MDHEN and CDR2 is SYDVKM in the germline V gene. V trimming: 5 bases; J trimming: 0 bases; junction bases outside the gene matches: 16. The CDR3 DNA sequence: TGTGCCAGCAGTCCCCTGGGACAGTTAGGAGCTGGCTCTGGAAACACCATATATTTT. It specifies CASSPLGQLGAGSGNTIYF.

This clone appeared a single time. This sequence joins TRBV28 and TRBJ1-5; 8 bases match TRBD1. Trimming at V came to 3 bases and at J to 7 bases, leaving 5 bases not matched to a gene. The CDR3 has 14 amino acids. In germline, CDR1 is MDHEN, CDR2 SYDVKM. CDR3 sequence reads: CASSFSGGYQPQHF. In nucleotides, the CDR3 is TGTGCCAGCAGTTTTTCAGGGGGCTACCAGCCCCAGCATTTT.

This clone appeared once. V gene TRBV4-1 combines with J gene TRBJ1-1; 9 bases match TRBD1. The CDR3 loop spans 15 amino acids. Germline V lookup: CDR1 MGHRA, CDR2 YSYEKL. V shed 8 bases and J 0 bases; nucleotides not matched to a gene: 7. The DNA of the CDR3 is TGCGCCAGCGGCGGGACAGGGACCATGAACACTGAAGCTTTCTTT. This sequence encodes CASGGTGTMNTEAFF.

This clone was observed a few times. The J gene is TRBJ2-7, the V gene TRBV19; no clear D. The V end was cut by 7 bases, the J end by 2 bases, with 15 bases between. From germline, CDR1 is LNHDA and CDR2 SQIVND (reference sequence). CDR3 length equals 14 residues. CDR3 protein: CASKPRGPTYEQYF. The CDR3, as DNA: TGTGCCAGTAAGCCCCGAGGACCCACCTACGAGCAGTACTTC.

This chain links TRBV19 with TRBJ2-7; TRBD1 matches at 7 bases. The junction had 5 bases not matched to a gene; V was cut back by 1 base and J by 2 bases. CDR1 is LNHDA and CDR2 is SQIVND in the germline V gene (reference sequence). This CDR3 region has 15 residues. The CDR3 DNA reads as TGTGCCAGTAGTATAGGTACAGGGGCCGCCTACGAGCAGTACTTC. The encoded protein is CASSIGTGAAYEQYF.

The gene calls are TRBV29-1 and TRBJ1-2; D not certain. Trimming took 7 bases from V and 2 from J, leaving 14 bases between them. CDR3 length: 13 residues. CDR1 and CDR2 from the germline V gene are SQVTM and ANQGSEA. CDR3 nucleotides: TGCAGCGCCGCGGTGGGGATCAACTATGGCTACACCTTC. It translates to CSAAVGINYGYTF.

This sequence joins TRBV4-1 and TRBJ1-5, with D perhaps TRBD1 (6 bases). CDR1 is MGHRA and CDR2 is YSYEKL in the germline V gene. Trimming stripped 1 base from V and 1 base from J, with 17 bases between. This CDR3 has 18 residues. The CDR3 sequence: CASSQGGTGQLSNQPQHF. CDR3 in DNA: TGCGCCAGCAGCCAAGGGGGAACAGGGCAGTTGAGCAATCAGCCCCAGCATTTT.

This clone was counted between two and nine times. The chain recombines TRBV6-1 with TRBJ1-5; D call uncertain. From germline, CDR1 is MNHNS and CDR2 SASEGT. CDR3 size: 14 residues. Trimming removed 3 bases at V and 5 bases at J, with 11 bases between. Here the CDR3 reads CASSDSGWDQPQHF. CDR3 DNA: TGTGCCAGCAGTGACTCAGGATGGGATCAGCCCCAGCATTTT.

CDR3: CAWTELATLAKNIQYF. The CDR3 bases are TGTGCCTGGACTGAACTAGCGACCCTAGCCAAAAACATTCAGTACTTC. This chain uses TRBV30 with TRBJ2-4; 7 bases fit TRBD2. The CDR3 has 16 amino acids. Germline lookup yields CDR1 GTSNPN and CDR2 SVGIG (reference sequence). V shed 4 bases, J shed 0 bases, and the junction held 9 bases outside the gene matches.

The chain recombines TRBV27 with TRBJ1-2, with TRBD1 identical over 9 bases. Losses at the gene ends were 5 bases for V and 4 bases for J; bases not matched to a gene: 8. The CDR3 length is 15 residues. Germline V CDR1 and CDR2: MNHEY, SMNVEV (reference sequence). CDR3 loop: CASSAQGQGTYGYTF. CDR3 sequence (DNA): TGTGCCAGCAGTGCCCAGGGACAGGGCACCTATGGCTACACCTTC.

The V call is TRBV13, the J call TRBJ2-7; no reliable D call. Germline-derived CDR1 and CDR2 are PRHDT and FYEKMQ (reference sequence). Deletions cut 1 base from V and 7 bases from J, with 8 bases between. CDR3 size: 12 residues. CDR3: CASSLVPGEQYF. The CDR3 DNA sequence: TGTGCCAGCAGCTTAGTGCCGGGTGAGCAGTACTTC.

The chain combines TRBV18 with TRBJ2-7, with TRBD2 matching over 7 bases. Trimming took 3 bases from V and 7 from J; bases not matched to a gene: 12. This CDR3 has 15 residues. CDR1 is KGHSH, CDR2 LQKENI, per germline. This CDR3 reads CASSPGLGGLGEQYF. The CDR3 DNA reads TGTGCCAGCTCACCTGGACTAGGAGGGTTGGGGGAGCAGTACTTC. The full variable domain, rest sourced from reference TRBV18 and TRBJ2-7, is NAGVMQNPRHLVRRRGQEARLRCSPMKGHSHVYWYRQLPEEGLKFMVYLQKENIIDESGMPKERFSAEFPKEGPSILRIQQVVRGDSAAYFCASSPGLGGLGEQYFGPGTRLTVT.